This entry lists 31 T cell receptor beta chains sequenced from one sample in a study of shared clonotypes between healthy human individuals. Sequenced by immunoSEQ multiplex PCR; TCRdb stores in-frame clones only, minus some. The sample holds around 2,100,000 clones; over 85% are singletons and the top ten take 1.2%. Naive CD8 cells were CD45RO-negative, positively selected for CCR7, excluding terminally differentiated effector memory CD45RA+ cells. Sequencing was done on a sample of naive CD8+ T cells sorted from blood. The receptor source for this set is a man between 18 and 35 years old in good health.

This clone was observed once. The CDR3 region has the DNA TGCGCCAGCAGCTCCGGGGGGCTTAATACCTACGAGCAGTACTTC. Translated, it gives CASSSGGLNTYEQYF. The chain links TRBV5-1 to TRBJ2-7; a weak D match, TRBD2 (7 bases). V dropped 3 bases and J dropped 2 bases, with 15 bases sitting between them. The CDR3 sequence is 15 residues long. Germline V gives CDR1 SGHRS, CDR2 YFSETQ.

V usage is TRBV19 and J usage is TRBJ1-1; TRBD1 agrees at 8 bases. V shed 11 bases and J 0 bases; nucleotides not matched to a gene: 5. Germline V gene sequence: CDR1 LNHDA, CDR2 SQIVND (reference sequence). The CDR3 is made up of 13 amino acids. The CDR3, as DNA: TGTGCCTCTTGGGACAGGTTGAACACTGAAGCTTTCTTT. Amino acids: CASWDRLNTEAFF.

The gene calls are TRBV5-8 and TRBJ2-5, with 11 positions matching TRBD2. Germline V gives CDR1 SGHTS, CDR2 YDEGEE. Trimming took 1 base from V and 5 from J; bases not matched to a gene: 7. The CDR3 length is 16 residues. The CDR3 DNA reads TGTGCCAGCAGCTTGCCCGGGACTAGCGGTGATGAGACCCAGTACTTC. Encoded protein: CASSLPGTSGDETQYF.

This chain uses TRBV10-2 with TRBJ1-1, with no clear D. The germline gives CDR1 WSHSY, CDR2 SAAADI. Trimming cost V 2 bases and J 10 bases, with 8 bases left between them. The CDR3 covers 11 residues. The CDR3 sequence: CASSEEGGAFF. The DNA of the CDR3 is TGCGCCAGCAGTGAGGAGGGTGGAGCTTTCTTT.

The chain employs TRBV11-2 and TRBJ2-3; no clear D gene. Germline-derived CDR1 and CDR2 are SGHAT and FQNNGV. V gave up 0 bases and J gave up 2 bases, with 6 bases separating them. The CDR3 length is 14 residues. CDR3 in amino acids: CASSLEVPTDTQYF. CDR3 sequence (DNA): TGTGCCAGCAGCTTAGAGGTACCCACAGATACGCAGTATTTT.

V is TRBV5-8 and J is TRBJ2-7, with D tentatively TRBD2 (5 bases). The CDR3 spans 16 residues. Germline CDR1 and CDR2: SGHTS and YDEGEE. V was cut by 1 base and J by 0 bases, with 14 bases left in between. The CDR3 DNA is TGTGCCAGCAGCTTGTTACGACGGGAAAGCTCCTACGAGCAGTACTTC. This sequence encodes CASSLLRRESSYEQYF.

V and J are TRBV9 and TRBJ1-5; 9 bases map to TRBD1. Germline V gene sequence: CDR1 SGDLS, CDR2 YYNGEE. This CDR3 has 14 residues. J lost 7 bases, V lost 3 bases, and 5 bases had no gene match. CDR3 protein: CASSGGDREQPQHF. The CDR3 DNA follows: TGTGCCAGCAGCGGGGGGGACAGGGAACAGCCCCAGCATTTT.

This chain connects TRBV6-1 to TRBJ2-7, with D uncertain. This CDR3 is built from 14 residues. The V end was cut by 2 bases, the J end by 0 bases, with 8 bases between. Germline V CDR1 and CDR2: MNHNS, SASEGT. The chain's CDR3 is CASSETDPSYEQYF. The CDR3 bases are TGTGCCAGCAGTGAAACGGACCCCTCCTACGAGCAGTACTTC.

The rearrangement joins TRBV19 to TRBJ2-7, with D tentatively TRBD1 (6 bases). The V and J ends lost 3 bases and 3 bases respectively, with 12 bases between them. The CDR3 length is 14 residues. Germline-derived CDR1 and CDR2 are LNHDA and SQIVND (reference sequence). CDR3 DNA sequence: TGTGCCAGTAGTATTACAGGGCCCGGCTACGAGCAGTACTTC. Protein product: CASSITGPGYEQYF.

The chain has TRBV7-9 and TRBJ2-7; D gene uncertain. The V and J ends lost 3 bases and 5 bases respectively, with 11 bases between them. CDR1 SEHNR and CDR2 FQNEAQ come from the germline V gene (reference sequence). This CDR3 is 13 amino acids long. The chain's CDR3 is CASSFASEHEQYF. In nucleotides, the CDR3 is TGTGCCAGCAGCTTCGCCTCAGAGCACGAGCAGTACTTC.

Comment on this clone: The same CDR3 can be traced to other DNA sequences in this sample. This chain links TRBV6-5 with TRBJ1-1; TRBD1 aligns across 11 bases. Germline CDR1 MNHEY, CDR2 SVGAGI. The CDR3 runs 14 residues. The junction had 3 bases not matched to a gene; V was cut back by 4 bases and J by 5 bases. The CDR3 here is CASSWGQGGTEAFF. CDR3 DNA sequence: TGTGCCAGCAGTTGGGGACAGGGGGGAACTGAAGCTTTCTTT.

This clone was seen only once. The sample has other DNA sequences that encode this CDR3 too. The CDR3 sequence: CASSRTGSSYEQYF. CDR3 in DNA: TGTGCCAGCAGCCGTACTGGGAGCTCCTACGAGCAGTACTTC. The chain joins TRBV13 to TRBJ2-7; D perhaps matches TRBD2 (5 bases). The CDR3 totals 14 residues. The ends were cut back, 5 bases at V and 0 bases at J, with 11 bases in the middle. The germline V gene has CDR1 PRHDT and CDR2 FYEKMQ (reference sequence).

This clone came up once. In nucleotides, the CDR3 is TGTGCCAGCAGCAACTCAGGACTAGCGGGAGTCACAGATACGCAGTATTTT. This sequence encodes CASSNSGLAGVTDTQYF. The chain employs TRBV5-4 and TRBJ2-3; 13 nucleotides line up with TRBD2. Looked up from germline, CDR1 is SGHNT and CDR2 is YYREEE (reference sequence). The CDR3 has 17 amino acids. Germline trimming cut 4 bases from V and 2 bases from J; bases unmatched to any gene: 7. The whole variable domain, filled in from reference TRBV5-4 and TRBJ2-3, reads ETGVTQSPTHLIKTRGQQVTLRCSSQSGHNTVSWYQQALGQGPQFIFQYYREEENGRGNFPPRFSGLQFPNYSSELNVNALELDDSALYLCASSNSGLAGVTDTQYFGPGTRLTVL.

The chain recombines TRBV4-1 with TRBJ1-4; D gene unclear. The CDR3 has 15 amino acids. Germline V gene lookup returns CDR1 MGHRA and CDR2 YSYEKL. Trimming removed 1 base from V and 6 bases from J, with 12 bases in between. CDR3 DNA sequence: TGCGCCAGCAGCCAAGTTGGAGGACTTCATGAAAAACTGTTTTTT. Protein sequence: CASSQVGGLHEKLFF.

The chain recombines TRBV6-5 with TRBJ2-3; 11 nucleotides match TRBD2. Germline-derived CDR1 and CDR2 are MNHEY and SVGAGI. V was clipped by 4 bases and J by 6 bases; unmatched bases: 9. The CDR3 is 16 amino acids. For the CDR3, the DNA is TGTGCCAGCAGTTCCATACTAGCGGGAGAAGAGGATACGCAGTATTTT. Its translation is CASSSILAGEEDTQYF.

The chain is built from TRBV6-1 and TRBJ1-3; possible D gene TRBD1, 6 bases. Germline CDR1 MNHNS, CDR2 SASEGT. V shed 9 bases and J shed 0 bases, with 9 bases lying between them. The CDR3 runs to 13 residues. The CDR3 nucleotides read TGTGCCAGTTTGGACAGCTCTGGAAACACCATATATTTT. It translates to CASLDSSGNTIYF.

The chain employs TRBV6-5 and TRBJ2-7; 13 bases line up with TRBD2. The CDR3 spans 16 residues. CDR1 and CDR2 from the germline V gene are MNHEY and SVGAGI. V dropped 4 bases and J dropped 6; count of bases not matched to a gene: 9. The CDR3 DNA follows: TGTGCCAGCAGTTTGGGACTAGCGGGACATCCCGCCGAGCAGTACTTC. As protein: CASSLGLAGHPAEQYF.

About this clone itself: The sample carries other DNA sequences with the same CDR3. This chain uses TRBV25-1 with TRBJ2-2; TRBD2 matches at 7 bases. The CDR3 consists of 14 residues. V shed 1 base, J shed 6 bases, and the junction held 2 bases outside the gene matches. Germline V CDR1 and CDR2: MGHDK, SYGVNS. CDR3 sequence: CASSESGGAGELFF. The DNA of the CDR3 is TGTGCCAGCAGTGAATCGGGAGGCGCCGGGGAGCTGTTTTTT.

J is TRBJ2-1 and V is TRBV7-3; a weak D match, TRBD2 (5 bases). The CDR3 is 14 residues long. CDR1 is SGHTA and CDR2 is FQGTGA in the germline V gene. Trimming left V 7 bases short and J 8 bases short, with 18 bases between. CDR3 sequence reads: CASTRYGVQDEQFF. CDR3 bases: TGTGCCAGCACCAGGTACGGGGTCCAGGATGAGCAGTTCTTC.

On this clone itself: The same CDR3 also results from other DNA sequences found in this sample. V is TRBV30 and J is TRBJ2-1; D is unresolved. Germline V gives CDR1 GTSNPN, CDR2 SVGIG (reference sequence). V gave up 1 base and J gave up 5 bases, with 3 bases separating them. This CDR3 has 11 residues. CDR3 sequence: CAWSGDNEQFF. As DNA, the CDR3 is TGTGCCTGGAGTGGCGACAATGAGCAGTTCTTC.

J is TRBJ1-4 and V is TRBV28; D perhaps matches TRBD1 (5 bases). The ends were cut back, 4 bases at V and 4 bases at J, with 10 bases in the middle. Per germline, CDR1 MDHEN and CDR2 SYDVKM. The CDR3 runs to 14 residues. The CDR3 is CASSWRGGNEKLFF. The DNA of the CDR3 is TGTGCCAGCAGTTGGAGGGGCGGTAATGAAAAACTGTTTTTT.

The genes are TRBV4-1 and TRBJ2-2; D call uncertain. The CDR3 sequence is 15 residues long. Germline lookup yields CDR1 MGHRA and CDR2 YSYEKL. Trimming cost V 4 bases and J 7 bases, with 16 bases left between them. The CDR3 DNA reads as TGCGCCAGCAGCCCCGGGCTCACCTGGGGCGGGGAGCTGTTTTTT. This encodes CASSPGLTWGGELFF.

This clone was recorded only once. V and J are TRBV2 and TRBJ1-2; D is perhaps TRBD1 (6 bases). The V gene's germline CDR1 is SNHLY and CDR2 FYNNEI. Trimming stripped 2 bases from V and 6 bases from J, with 16 bases between. The CDR3 contains 15 residues. The CDR3 DNA sequence: TGTGCCAGCAGTGAACCCCATACGGGGGCGGATGGCTACACCTTC. It translates to CASSEPHTGADGYTF.

This clone was recorded only once. This chain links TRBV10-2 with TRBJ1-2, with TRBD1 matching 7 bases. The CDR3 is 13 residues long. Trimming took 9 bases from V and 3 from J; bases not matched to a gene: 7. The V gene's germline CDR1 is WSHSY and CDR2 SAAADI. In DNA, the CDR3 is TGCGCCAGTACGGACAGGACCGACTATGGCTACACCTTC. This sequence encodes CASTDRTDYGYTF.

V and J are TRBV18 and TRBJ1-3, with 10 nucleotides matching TRBD1. Germline CDR1 and CDR2: KGHSH and LQKENI. The CDR3 length is 21 residues. V lost 3 bases and J lost 0; bases outside the gene matches: 17. CDR3 loop: CASSPEKTGGPMRTSGNTIYF. The DNA of the CDR3 is TGTGCCAGCTCACCGGAAAAGACAGGGGGCCCCATGAGGACCTCTGGAAACACCATATATTTT.

The chain is built from TRBV12-2 and TRBJ1-2. TRBV12-2 is a pseudogene locus. CDR3 length: 15 residues. CDR3: CASRRLDRRLYGYTF. CDR3 nucleotides: TGTGCAAGTCGCCGCCTGGACCGGAGACTCTATGGCTACACCTTC.

V is TRBV4-3 and J is TRBJ2-3, with 9 bases matching TRBD2. The length of the CDR3 is 18 residues. The trim removed 0 bases at V and 5 bases at J, leaving 12 bases unmatched. The germline V gene has CDR1 LGHNA and CDR2 YSLEER. The CDR3 reads CASSQDRREGLGIDTQYF. In DNA, the CDR3 is TGCGCCAGCAGCCAAGATCGGCGGGAGGGCCTTGGGATAGATACGCAGTATTTT.

The gene calls are TRBV19 and TRBJ1-2, with 9 positions matching TRBD1. Trimming at V came to 5 bases and at J to 3 bases, leaving 4 bases not matched to a gene. The CDR3 is made up of 14 amino acids. Germline loops: CDR1 LNHDA, CDR2 SQIVND (reference sequence). The CDR3 nucleotides read TGTGCCAGTAGTCTTTGGACAGGGGACTATGGCTACACCTTC. Its protein is CASSLWTGDYGYTF.

This chain joins TRBV5-4 and TRBJ1-2; TRBD1 is a possible D gene (5 bases). V lost 4 bases and J 5 bases, leaving 18 bases between the germline ends. CDR3 size: 15 residues. Germline V gene data show CDR1 as SGHNT and CDR2 as YYREEE (reference sequence). The CDR3 sequence: CASSDRDLNPYGYTF. CDR3 nucleotide sequence: TGTGCCAGCAGCGACCGGGACCTCAACCCGTATGGCTACACCTTC.

This clone was recorded only once. V is TRBV15 and J is TRBJ2-7; 7 bases are a match to TRBD1. Germline V gene lookup returns CDR1 LNHNV and CDR2 YYDKDF (reference sequence). V lost 3 bases, J lost 1 base, and 6 bases stayed unmatched. CDR3 length equals 15 residues. The CDR3 region has the DNA TGTGCCACCAGCAGGCGGACAGGCCAATCCTACGAGCAGTACTTC. Protein product: CATSRRTGQSYEQYF.

The genes are TRBV28 and TRBJ2-3; 7 bases are a match to TRBD1. The germline CDR1 and CDR2 sequences are MDHEN and SYDVKM. The length of the CDR3 is 17 residues. V lost 6 bases to trimming and J lost 5 bases; unmatched junction nucleotides: 17. In DNA form, the CDR3 reads TGTGCCAGCAGAACAAGCCCCCGACAGGGAGATAAAGATACGCAGTATTTT. It specifies CASRTSPRQGDKDTQYF.